This T cell receptor beta chain came from a study of blood T cell repertoires in COVID-19. Study summary: The cDNA or gDNA used as material had been derived from T cells, B-cell-depleted T cells, or PBMCs.

Data came from immunoSEQ multiplex PCR; TCRdb stores just in-frame clones and leaves some out. In the table there are about 150,000 clones, about 90% of which are singletons. Trimming at V came to 4 bases and at J to 6 bases, leaving 8 bases not matched to a gene. CDR3 length equals 14 residues. CDR1 and CDR2 (germline): SGHTA, FQGNSA. This clone was seen just once. This clonotype originated in a man at least 80 years old with acute or convalescent COVID-19. The chain links TRBV7-2 to TRBJ2-7; 8 bases are shared with TRBD1. Specimen: peripheral blood. The CDR3 sequence: CASSSQGATGEQYF. CDR3 DNA sequence: TGTGCCAGCAGCTCGCAGGGGGCGACGGGCGAGCAGTACTTC.